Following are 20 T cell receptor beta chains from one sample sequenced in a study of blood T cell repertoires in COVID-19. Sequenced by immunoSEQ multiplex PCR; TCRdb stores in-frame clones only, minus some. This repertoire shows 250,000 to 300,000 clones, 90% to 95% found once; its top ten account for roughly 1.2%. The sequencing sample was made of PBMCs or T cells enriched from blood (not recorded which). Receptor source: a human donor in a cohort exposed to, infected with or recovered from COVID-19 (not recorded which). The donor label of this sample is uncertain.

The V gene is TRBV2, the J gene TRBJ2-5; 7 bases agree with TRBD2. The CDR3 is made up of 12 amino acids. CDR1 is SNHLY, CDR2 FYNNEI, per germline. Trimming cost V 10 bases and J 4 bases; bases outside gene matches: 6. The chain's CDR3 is CAIRGDGETQYF. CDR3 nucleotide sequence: TGTGCCATACGGGGGGATGGAGAGACCCAGTACTTC.

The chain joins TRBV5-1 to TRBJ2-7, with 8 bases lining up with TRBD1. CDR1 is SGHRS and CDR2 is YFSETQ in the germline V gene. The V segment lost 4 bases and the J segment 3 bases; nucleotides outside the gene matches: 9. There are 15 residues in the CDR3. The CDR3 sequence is CASSREGQEVYEQYF. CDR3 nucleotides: TGCGCCAGCAGCCGTGAGGGACAGGAGGTCTACGAGCAGTACTTC.

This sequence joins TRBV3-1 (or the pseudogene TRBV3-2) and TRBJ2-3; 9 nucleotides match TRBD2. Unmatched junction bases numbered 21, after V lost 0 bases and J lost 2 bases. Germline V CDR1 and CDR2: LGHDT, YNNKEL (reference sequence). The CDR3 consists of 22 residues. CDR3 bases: TGTGCCAGCAGCCAAGATGGCGCGGGGGGGCTCATCGACGACCGATTCACAGATACGCAGTATTTT. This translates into CASSQDGAGGLIDDRFTDTQYF.

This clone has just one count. CDR3 protein: CASSFGTASTDTQYF. CDR3 DNA: TGTGCCAGCAGCTTCGGGACTGCTAGCACAGATACGCAGTATTTT. This rearrangement joins TRBV7-9 to TRBJ2-3, with D maybe TRBD2 (6 bases). This CDR3 is built from 15 residues. Deletions cut 3 bases from V and 0 bases from J, with 10 bases between. Germline V lookup: CDR1 SEHNR, CDR2 FQNEAQ (reference sequence).

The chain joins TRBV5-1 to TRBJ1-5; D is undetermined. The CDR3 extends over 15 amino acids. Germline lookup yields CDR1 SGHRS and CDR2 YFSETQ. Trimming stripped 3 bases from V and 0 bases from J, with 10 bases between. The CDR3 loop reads CASSSGDFSNQPQHF. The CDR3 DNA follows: TGCGCCAGCAGCTCCGGTGACTTTAGCAATCAGCCCCAGCATTTT.

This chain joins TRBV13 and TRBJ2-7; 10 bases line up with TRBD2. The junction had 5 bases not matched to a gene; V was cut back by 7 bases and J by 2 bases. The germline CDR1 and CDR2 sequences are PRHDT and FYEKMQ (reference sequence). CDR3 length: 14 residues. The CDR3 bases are TGTGCCAGCACCTCCACTAGCGGGACCTACGAGCAGTACTTC. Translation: CASTSTSGTYEQYF.

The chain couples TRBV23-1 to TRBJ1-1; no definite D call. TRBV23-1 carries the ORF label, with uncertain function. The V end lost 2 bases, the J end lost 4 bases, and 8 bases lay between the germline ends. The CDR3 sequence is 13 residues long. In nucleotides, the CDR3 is TGCGCCAGCAGTCAAGGAGTCTCCACTGAAGCTTTCTTT. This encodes CASSQGVSTEAFF.

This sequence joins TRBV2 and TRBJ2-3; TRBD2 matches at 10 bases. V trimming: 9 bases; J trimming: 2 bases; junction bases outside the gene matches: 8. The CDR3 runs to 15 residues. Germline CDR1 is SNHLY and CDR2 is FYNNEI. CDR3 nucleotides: TGTGCCAGGGAGAGTAGCGGGGGGCTCACAGATACGCAGTATTTT. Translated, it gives CARESSGGLTDTQYF.

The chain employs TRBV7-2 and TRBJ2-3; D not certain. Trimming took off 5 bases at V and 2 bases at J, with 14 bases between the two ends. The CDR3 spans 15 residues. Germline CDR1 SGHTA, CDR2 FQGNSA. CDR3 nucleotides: TGTGCCAGCAGCCCCTCTTGGGCAGCCACAGATACGCAGTATTTT. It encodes CASSPSWAATDTQYF.

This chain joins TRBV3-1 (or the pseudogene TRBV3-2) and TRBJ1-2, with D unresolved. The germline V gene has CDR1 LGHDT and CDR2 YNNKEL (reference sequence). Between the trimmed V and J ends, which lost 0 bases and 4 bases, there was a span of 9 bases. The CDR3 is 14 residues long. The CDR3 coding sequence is TGTGCCAGCAGCCAAGAGAATCTTAGCTATGGCTACACCTTC. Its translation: CASSQENLSYGYTF.

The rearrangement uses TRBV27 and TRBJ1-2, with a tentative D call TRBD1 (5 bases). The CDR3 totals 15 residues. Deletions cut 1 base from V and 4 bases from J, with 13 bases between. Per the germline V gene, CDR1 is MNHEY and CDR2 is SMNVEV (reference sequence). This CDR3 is CASSLYGGGGYGYTF. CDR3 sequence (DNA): TGTGCCAGCAGTTTATACGGGGGAGGAGGCTATGGCTACACCTTC.

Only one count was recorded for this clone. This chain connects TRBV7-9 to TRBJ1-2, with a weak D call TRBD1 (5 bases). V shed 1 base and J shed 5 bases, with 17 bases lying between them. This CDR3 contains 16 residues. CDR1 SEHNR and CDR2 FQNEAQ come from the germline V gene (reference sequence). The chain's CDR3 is CASSLVGGARVYGYTF. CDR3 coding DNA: TGTGCCAGCAGCTTAGTCGGGGGAGCACGTGTATATGGCTACACCTTC.

CDR3 sequence reads: CASSMGHLSWDTEAFF. CDR3 nucleotide sequence: TGTGCCAGTAGTATGGGACATCTTTCCTGGGACACTGAAGCTTTCTTT. This chain joins TRBV19 and TRBJ1-1; a weak D match, TRBD1 (6 bases). V shed 3 bases and J shed 3 bases, with 17 bases lying between them. This CDR3 region has 16 residues. The germline gives CDR1 LNHDA, CDR2 SQIVND (reference sequence).

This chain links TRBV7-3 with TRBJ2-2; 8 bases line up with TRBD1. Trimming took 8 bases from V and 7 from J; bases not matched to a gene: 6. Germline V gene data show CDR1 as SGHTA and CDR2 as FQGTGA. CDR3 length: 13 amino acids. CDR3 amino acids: CASRPGGHGELFF. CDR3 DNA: TGTGCCAGCCGTCCAGGGGGCCACGGGGAGCTGTTTTTT.

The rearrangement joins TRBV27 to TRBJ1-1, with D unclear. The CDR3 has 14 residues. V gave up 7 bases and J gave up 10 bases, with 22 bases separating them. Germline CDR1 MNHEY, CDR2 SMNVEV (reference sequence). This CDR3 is CASIREFGSFGAFF. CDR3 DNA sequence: TGTGCCAGCATAAGGGAGTTTGGAAGTTTTGGAGCTTTCTTT.

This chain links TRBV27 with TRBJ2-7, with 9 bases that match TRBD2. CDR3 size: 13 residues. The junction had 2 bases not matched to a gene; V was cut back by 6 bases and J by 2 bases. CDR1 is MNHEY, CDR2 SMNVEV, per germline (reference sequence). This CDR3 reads CASRRGGTYEQYF. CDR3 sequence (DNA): TGTGCCAGCAGGCGGGGGGGAACCTACGAGCAGTACTTC.

CDR3 sequence reads: CASTLGLVAGSSYNEQFF. In DNA form, the CDR3 reads TGTGCCAGCACCTTGGGGTTGGTCGCGGGGAGTTCCTACAATGAGCAGTTCTTC. The V and J genes are TRBV7-8 and TRBJ2-1; D is perhaps TRBD2 (6 bases). Germline assignment: CDR1 SGHVS and CDR2 FQNEAQ. Trimming pared 7 bases from V and 1 base from J, leaving 23 bases between. CDR3 length: 18 amino acids.

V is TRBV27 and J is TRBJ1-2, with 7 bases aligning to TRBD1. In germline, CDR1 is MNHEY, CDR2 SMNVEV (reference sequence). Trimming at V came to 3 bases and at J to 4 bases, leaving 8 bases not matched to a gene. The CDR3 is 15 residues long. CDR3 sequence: CASSLTTRDSYGYTF. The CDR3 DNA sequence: TGTGCCAGCAGTTTGACAACCCGGGACAGCTATGGCTACACCTTC.

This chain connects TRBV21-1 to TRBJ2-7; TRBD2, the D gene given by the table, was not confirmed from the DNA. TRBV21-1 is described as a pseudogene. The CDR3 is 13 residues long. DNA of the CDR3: TGTGCCAGCCCCCCGGGTGGGGGGTACGAGCAGTACTTC. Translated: CASPPGGGYEQYF.

The CDR3 bases are TGTGCCAGCAGCCGACTAGCGGGGGGCTCCTACGAGCAGTACTTC. The encoded protein is CASSRLAGGSYEQYF. The genes are TRBV6-5 and TRBJ2-7; TRBD2 matches 13 bases. CDR3 length equals 15 residues. From germline, CDR1 is MNHEY and CDR2 SVGAGI. V was clipped by 6 bases and J by 0 bases; unmatched bases: 2.